The 22 T cell receptor beta chains presented below share a single source sample, sequenced in a study of radiotherapy plus CTLA-4 blockade in lung cancer. Generated by immunoSEQ multiplex PCR, the TCRdb table keeps only in-frame clones and is missing some. The repertoire has some 40,000 clones, nearly 80% of them found once; the top ten carry 20% to 25%. The material was peripheral blood, obtained from a patient treated with radiotherapy plus ipilimumab. These receptors came from a human donor with non-small cell lung cancer that progressed on radiotherapy plus ipilimumab.

The chain employs TRBV2 and TRBJ1-2; TRBD1 might be the D (6 bases). Germline loops: CDR1 SNHLY, CDR2 FYNNEI. The germline V and J ends were trimmed by 5 bases and 2 bases, with 12 bases remaining between them. The CDR3 loop spans 14 amino acids. CDR3 sequence: CASSSDSLNYGYTF. The CDR3 coding sequence is TGTGCCAGCAGTTCGGACAGTCTAAACTATGGCTACACCTTC.

This clone came up a few times. This rearrangement joins TRBV4-1 to TRBJ1-2; no clear D gene. Germline V CDR1 and CDR2: MGHRA, YSYEKL. Trimming cost V 4 bases and J 5 bases, with 8 bases left between them. This CDR3 has 12 residues. The CDR3 here is CASSRGLYGYTF. CDR3 nucleotide sequence: TGCGCCAGCAGCCGCGGGCTATATGGCTACACCTTC.

This clone appeared a few times. The chain recombines TRBV6-1 with TRBJ2-3, with a weak D call TRBD1 (5 bases). The CDR3 contains 15 residues. Germline CDR1 is MNHNS and CDR2 is SASEGT. Between the trimmed V and J ends, which lost 7 bases and 0 bases, there was a span of 14 bases. CDR3 DNA sequence: TGTGCCAGCAAGGTCGGCAGGGTAAGCACAGATACGCAGTATTTT. This translates into CASKVGRVSTDTQYF.

Only a few counts were recorded for this clone. The chain uses TRBV11-2 and TRBJ1-2, with 8 bases matching TRBD1. Germline CDR1 and CDR2: SGHAT and FQNNGV. CDR3 length: 15 amino acids. After removal of 3 bases from V and 2 bases from J, the junction contained 5 bases not matched to a gene. In DNA, the CDR3 is TGTGCCAGCAGCTTGTGGACAGGGTGGAACTATGGCTACACCTTC. It encodes CASSLWTGWNYGYTF.

The chain links TRBV4-2 to TRBJ1-2; 8 bases match TRBD1. The CDR3 extends over 15 amino acids. Germline CDR1 reads LGHNA; CDR2 reads YNFKEQ. V dropped 1 base and J dropped 4; count of bases not matched to a gene: 5. The CDR3 reads CASSQGADRVYGYTF. In DNA form, the CDR3 reads TGTGCCAGCAGCCAAGGGGCGGACAGGGTCTATGGCTACACCTTC.

The rearrangement joins TRBV6-5 to TRBJ2-7; no reliable D call. With 0 bases removed from V and 3 bases from J, the gap between germline ends came to 15 bases. There are 16 residues in the CDR3. The V gene's germline CDR1 is MNHEY and CDR2 SVGAGI. In DNA form, the CDR3 reads TGTGCCAGCAGTTACTCGGCGACTGTATCCAACTACGAGCAGTACTTC. It specifies CASSYSATVSNYEQYF.

This clone has just a few counts. V usage is TRBV2 and J usage is TRBJ2-5; 13 nucleotides agree with TRBD2. The CDR3 totals 16 residues. Germline V CDR1 and CDR2: SNHLY, FYNNEI. V gave up 6 bases and J gave up 5 bases; unmatched junction bases: 9. CDR3 bases: TGTGCCAGCAGATACTCGGGACTAGCGGGGTATGAGACCCAGTACTTC. It yields the protein CASRYSGLAGYETQYF.

The chain links TRBV5-1 to TRBJ2-7, with D possibly TRBD1 on 5 matching bases. Germline values: CDR1 SGHRS, CDR2 YFSETQ. The length of the CDR3 is 13 residues. Trimming shortened V by 2 bases and J by 3 bases, and 9 bases separated the two germline ends. This CDR3 reads CASSLGEFYEQYF. The CDR3, as DNA: TGCGCCAGCAGCTTAGGGGAATTCTACGAGCAGTACTTC.

V usage is TRBV6-5 and J usage is TRBJ2-1; 8 bases agree with TRBD1. The CDR3 spans 15 residues. The V gene's germline CDR1 is MNHEY and CDR2 SVGAGI. V was clipped by 6 bases and J by 4 bases; unmatched bases: 8. As DNA, the CDR3 is TGTGCCAGCAGACCCCCAGGGGGCGCATACAATGAGCAGTTCTTC. It translates to CASRPPGGAYNEQFF.

The gene calls are TRBV5-4 and TRBJ1-2, with 7 bases aligning to TRBD1. In germline, CDR1 is SGHNT, CDR2 YYREEE (reference sequence). CDR3 length: 13 residues. V trimming: 2 bases; J trimming: 2 bases; junction bases outside the gene matches: 0. The CDR3: CASSLQGNYGYTF. CDR3 nucleotides: TGTGCCAGCAGCTTACAGGGGAACTATGGCTACACCTTC. The full variable domain, completed using reference TRBV5-4 and TRBJ1-2, is ETGVTQSPTHLIKTRGQQVTLRCSSQSGHNTVSWYQQALGQGPQFIFQYYREEENGRGNFPPRFSGLQFPNYSSELNVNALELDDSALYLCASSLQGNYGYTFGSGTRLTVV.

The chain joins TRBV4-1 to TRBJ2-1; D is perhaps TRBD2 (6 bases). The length of the CDR3 is 13 residues. Germline V gene lookup returns CDR1 MGHRA and CDR2 YSYEKL. V lost 1 base to trimming and J lost 12 bases, with 13 bases between them. This chain's CDR3 is CASSQVLAPLQFF. The CDR3 DNA is TGCGCCAGCAGCCAAGTACTAGCCCCTTTGCAGTTCTTC.

V and J are TRBV2 and TRBJ2-4, with a possible D match to TRBD2 (5 bases). Per the germline V gene, CDR1 is SNHLY and CDR2 is FYNNEI. V lost 6 bases, J lost 0 bases, and 15 bases lay in between. The CDR3 runs to 16 residues. The CDR3 spells CASSRLGALAKNIQYF. In DNA form, the CDR3 reads TGTGCCAGCAGCCGTCTGGGAGCACTAGCCAAAAACATTCAGTACTTC.

This chain uses TRBV4-3 with TRBJ2-3, with D maybe TRBD1 (6 bases). Germline-derived CDR1 and CDR2 are LGHNA and YSLEER. The CDR3 length is 15 residues. V lost 0 bases, J lost 4 bases, and 11 bases lay in between. As DNA, the CDR3 is TGCGCCAGCAGCCAAGATTTCGAGGGGGCAGATACGCAGTATTTT. Its translation is CASSQDFEGADTQYF.

For the CDR3, the DNA is TGTGCCAGCAGTGCCGGCGGGGGCAACGTCAATGAGCAGTTCTTC. Translating gives CASSAGGGNVNEQFF. This chain links TRBV2 with TRBJ2-1, with D possibly matching TRBD2 (7 bases). V was trimmed by 4 bases and J by 6 bases, leaving 16 bases between them. The V gene's germline CDR1 is SNHLY and CDR2 FYNNEI. The CDR3 runs to 15 residues. The full variable domain, completed using reference TRBV2 and TRBJ2-1, is EPEVTQTPSHQVTQMGQEVILRCVPISNHLYFYWYRQILGQKVEFLVSFYNNEISEKSEIFDDQFSVERPDGSNFTLKIRSTKLEDSAMYFCASSAGGGNVNEQFFGPGTRLTVL.

The chain couples TRBV7-3 to TRBJ2-2; perhaps TRBD1 as D (8 bases). With 1 base removed from V and 6 bases from J, the gap between germline ends came to 12 bases. Germline CDR1 is SGHTA and CDR2 is FQGTGA. The CDR3 extends over 15 amino acids. The CDR3: CASSLSTGGAGELFF. Written as DNA, the CDR3 is TGTGCCAGCAGCTTAAGTACAGGGGGGGCCGGGGAGCTGTTTTTT. Filled out from reference TRBV7-3 and TRBJ2-2, the complete variable domain reads GAGVSQTPSNKVTEKGKYVELRCDPISGHTALYWYRQSLGQGPEFLIYFQGTGAADDSGLPNDRFFAVRPEGSVSTLKIQRTERGDSAVYLCASSLSTGGAGELFFGEGSRLTVL.

In its sample, this clone was seen once. The V gene is TRBV19, the J gene TRBJ1-4; D unclear. V was pared by 3 bases and J by 3 bases, with 5 bases between. This CDR3 has 13 amino acids. The germline CDR1 and CDR2 sequences are LNHDA and SQIVND (reference sequence). This CDR3 reads CASSIHSNEKLFF. The CDR3 nucleotides read TGTGCCAGTAGTATTCATTCTAATGAAAAACTGTTTTTT.

The chain is built from TRBV28 and TRBJ1-5, with D hard to call. CDR3 length: 12 amino acids. Trimming stripped 6 bases from V and 6 bases from J, with 9 bases between. Germline CDR1 reads MDHEN; CDR2 reads SYDVKM. The CDR3 nucleotides read TGTGCCAGCAGCGAGGGAAGTCAGCCCCAGCATTTT. As protein: CASSEGSQPQHF. Full variable domain (outside the CDR3, taken from reference TRBV28 and TRBJ1-5): DVKVTQSSRYLVKRTGEKVFLECVQDMDHENMFWYRQDPGLGLRLIYFSYDVKMKEKGDIPEGYSVSREKKERFSLILESASTNQTSMYLCASSEGSQPQHFGDGTRLSIL.

The DNA of the CDR3 is TGTGCCAGCAGCTTGGAGGGGGACATCTCCTACGAGCAGTACTTC. Translated, it gives CASSLEGDISYEQYF. The chain links TRBV5-5 to TRBJ2-7, with D maybe TRBD1 (6 bases). There are 15 residues in the CDR3. Germline CDR1 and CDR2: SGHKS and YYEKEE (reference sequence). The V and J ends lost 0 bases and 0 bases respectively, with 10 bases between them. Supplemented by reference TRBV5-5 and TRBJ2-7, the full variable domain reads DAGVTQSPTHLIKTRGQQVTLRCSPISGHKSVSWYQQVLGQGPQFIFQYYEKEERGRGNFPDRFSARQFPNYSSELNVNALLLGDSALYLCASSLEGDISYEQYFGPGTRLTVT.

The chain is built from TRBV4-3 and TRBJ2-2, with 13 bases matching TRBD2. J lost 3 bases, V lost 2 bases, and 9 bases had no gene match. Germline V CDR1 and CDR2: LGHNA, YSLEER. This CDR3 comprises 19 residues. CDR3 coding DNA: TGCGCCAGCAGCCAATCCGGGACTAGCGGGGTATTTGACACCGGGGAGCTGTTTTTT. Its translation is CASSQSGTSGVFDTGELFF.

The chain couples TRBV18 to TRBJ2-1; unclear D gene. The CDR3 totals 13 residues. From germline, CDR1 is KGHSH and CDR2 LQKENI. V lost 6 bases to trimming and J lost 7 bases, with 13 bases between them. The CDR3 DNA reads as TGTGCCAGCTCTGCCGGTTTACGGAATGAGCAGTTCTTC. Its protein is CASSAGLRNEQFF.

The chain recombines TRBV5-5 with TRBJ2-7, with D uncertain. Germline V lookup: CDR1 SGHKS, CDR2 YYEKEE (reference sequence). The CDR3 covers 14 residues. The V and J ends lost 2 bases and 2 bases respectively, with 11 bases between them. The CDR3 nucleotides are TGTGCCAGCAGCTTATTTCTCCTAACCTACGAGCAGTACTTC. Translated: CASSLFLLTYEQYF.

This clone has only a few counts. This chain uses TRBV7-9 with TRBJ2-7, with TRBD1 matching over 7 bases. Germline trimming cut 4 bases from V and 3 bases from J; bases unmatched to any gene: 3. Germline V lookup: CDR1 SEHNR, CDR2 FQNEAQ (reference sequence). The length of the CDR3 is 13 residues. The CDR3 bases are TGTGCCAGCAGCTGGGACAGTTACTACGAGCAGTACTTC. Amino acids: CASSWDSYYEQYF.